These 21 T cell receptor beta chains originate from one sample sequenced in a study of neurological immune-mediated disorders. MiXCR was run by TCRdb on the 5' RACE reads, yielding one entry per CDR3 protein. The profile shows about 22,000 distinct CDR3 sequences, less than 11% of them singletons. The sample comprised PBMCs. These receptors came from a woman between 55 and 75 years old with HTLV-1-associated myelopathy (HAM/TSP).

This clonotype showed up many times. CDR3 bases: TGCGCCAGCAGCTTGCGACTGATTGGGGGGCTCAACACTGAAGCTTTCTTT. It is translated as CASSLRLIGGLNTEAFF. V and J are TRBV5-1 and TRBJ1-1, with D tentatively TRBD1 (6 bases). The CDR3 is made up of 17 amino acids. With 1 base removed from V and 2 bases from J, the gap between germline ends came to 18 bases. In germline, CDR1 is SGHRS, CDR2 YFSETQ.

This clonotype was recorded at least ten times. The rearrangement links TRBV20-1 to TRBJ2-5, with a possible D match to TRBD1 (6 bases). Germline CDR1 is DFQATT and CDR2 is SNEGSKA (reference sequence). This CDR3 region has 14 residues. CDR3 protein: CSAIGPGAQETQYF. The CDR3 bases are TGCAGCGCGATCGGGCCAGGGGCACAAGAGACCCAGTACTTC.

This clonotype was found many times. The gene calls are TRBV20-1 and TRBJ1-1, with a possible D match to TRBD1 (5 bases). The CDR3 has 15 amino acids. V was pared by 2 bases and J by 0 bases, with 13 bases between. The germline gives CDR1 DFQATT, CDR2 SNEGSKA (reference sequence). The CDR3 reads CSARPPGRLNTEAFF. In nucleotides, the CDR3 is TGCAGTGCTAGACCTCCGGGGCGTTTGAACACTGAAGCTTTCTTT.

This clonotype qualifies as medium-sized (0.01 to 0.1%). This chain uses TRBV7-2 with TRBJ2-7; D is unclear. V was shortened by 5 bases and J by 4 bases, with 15 bases between the two germline ends. The CDR3 spans 14 residues. The germline CDR1 and CDR2 sequences are SGHTA and FQGNSA. CDR3 residues: CASSGLGNRYEQYF. The CDR3 nucleotides are TGTGCCAGCAGCGGCCTGGGGAATCGATACGAGCAGTACTTC.

This clonotype was seen many times. The chain recombines TRBV20-1 with TRBJ2-5, with 10 bases that match TRBD2. The CDR3 spans 17 residues. Losses at the gene ends were 3 bases for V and 0 bases for J; bases not matched to a gene: 10. The germline V gene encodes CDR1 DFQATT and CDR2 SNEGSKA (reference sequence). This CDR3 reads CSASRASGGVYQETQYF. The CDR3 region has the DNA TGCAGTGCTAGTAGGGCTAGCGGGGGAGTGTACCAAGAGACCCAGTACTTC.

This clonotype was seen repeatedly, ten times or more. The chain joins TRBV20-1 to TRBJ1-5; tentative D call: TRBD1 (6 bases). The CDR3 extends over 17 amino acids. V was pared by 6 bases and J by 0 bases, with 21 bases between. Germline values: CDR1 DFQATT, CDR2 SNEGSKA (reference sequence). CDR3 loop: CSARSPDRLYSNQPQHF. The CDR3 nucleotides read TGCAGTGCCAGGTCCCCCGACAGGCTCTATAGCAATCAGCCCCAGCATTTT.

The table lists this clonotype with many counts. The chain is built from TRBV5-1 and TRBJ2-7, with 9 bases matching TRBD1. V lost 4 bases, J lost 1 base, and 6 bases stayed unmatched. This CDR3 region has 15 residues. Germline CDR1 SGHRS, CDR2 YFSETQ. CDR3 sequence: CASSPPDRGSYEQYF. The CDR3 coding sequence is TGCGCCAGCAGCCCTCCGGACAGGGGATCCTACGAGCAGTACTTC. The variable domain in full, completed from reference TRBV5-1 and TRBJ2-7, reads KAGVTQTPRYLIKTRGQQVTLSCSPISGHRSVSWYQQTPGQGLQFLFEYFSETQRNKGNFPGRFSGRQFSNSRSEMNVSTLELGDSALYLCASSPPDRGSYEQYFGPGTRLTVT.

This clonotype was counted many times. This chain links TRBV7-2 with TRBJ2-7; a possible D gene is TRBD2 (6 bases). V was cut by 3 bases and J by 5 bases, with 14 bases left in between. The CDR3 spans 14 residues. CDR1 and CDR2 from the germline V gene are SGHTA and FQGNSA. The CDR3 DNA follows: TGTGCCAGCAGCTTTTCCCGGGGGTGGGACGAGCAGTACTTC. It specifies CASSFSRGWDEQYF.

This clonotype was counted ten times or more. The chain recombines TRBV12-3 or TRBV12-4 with TRBJ1-6; a possible D gene is TRBD1 (5 bases). Trimming took 3 bases from V and 7 from J, leaving 10 bases between them. This CDR3 region has 14 residues. The CDR3 region has the DNA TGTGCCAGCAGTTTGGCAGGGAAGAATTCACCCCTCCACTTT. Its translation is CASSLAGKNSPLHF.

This clonotype was detected ten times or more. The V gene is TRBV5-1, the J gene TRBJ2-7; TRBD1 aligns across 9 bases. V was clipped by 3 bases and J by 6 bases; unmatched bases: 1. Germline values: CDR1 SGHRS, CDR2 YFSETQ. The CDR3 runs to 12 residues. The CDR3 spells CASSSTGGEQYF. The CDR3 DNA follows: TGCGCCAGCAGCTCGACAGGGGGCGAGCAGTACTTC.

The sample holds many counts of this clonotype. This rearrangement joins TRBV20-1 to TRBJ2-7, with TRBD2 as a possible D gene (5 bases). The CDR3 has 13 residues. V was cut by 3 bases and J by 0 bases, with 9 bases left in between. Germline V gene lookup returns CDR1 DFQATT and CDR2 SNEGSKA (reference sequence). In DNA form, the CDR3 reads TGCAGTGCTAGGGTCCGGGACTCCTACGAGCAGTACTTC. It yields the protein CSARVRDSYEQYF.

This clonotype was observed at least ten times. The gene calls are TRBV13 and TRBJ1-1; D gene ambiguous. The germline V and J ends were trimmed by 3 bases and 1 base, with 12 bases remaining between them. This CDR3 has 15 residues. Germline lookup yields CDR1 PRHDT and CDR2 FYEKMQ (reference sequence). The CDR3 protein is CASSFYTSPNTEAFF. The CDR3 DNA reads TGTGCCAGCAGCTTCTACACATCCCCGAACACTGAAGCTTTCTTT.

This clonotype is judged medium-sized. This chain links TRBV7-3 with TRBJ1-1, with D possibly matching TRBD1 (6 bases). Trimming left V 4 bases short and J 1 base short, with 7 bases between. The CDR3 contains 13 residues. Germline V gene sequence: CDR1 SGHTA, CDR2 FQGTGA. The CDR3 bases are TGTGCCAGCAGCTCACAGGGGAACACTGAAGCTTTCTTT. Translating gives CASSSQGNTEAFF.

The chain uses TRBV20-1 and TRBJ1-3, with D unclear. V was cut by 4 bases and J by 0 bases, with 10 bases left in between. The germline gives CDR1 DFQATT, CDR2 SNEGSKA (reference sequence). CDR3 length: 14 amino acids. The DNA for the CDR3 is TGCAGTGCTACGACCGGTTACTCTGGAAACACCATATATTTT. The encoded protein is CSATTGYSGNTIYF.

This clonotype was recorded many times. The chain has TRBV5-1 and TRBJ2-7; the match to TRBD1 covers 7 bases. CDR3 length equals 15 residues. Trimming at V came to 4 bases and at J to 3 bases, leaving 10 bases not matched to a gene. Germline-derived CDR1 and CDR2 are SGHRS and YFSETQ. The CDR3 nucleotides are TGCGCCAGCAGCCCTAGACAGGGCGCGGACTACGAGCAGTACTTC. This encodes CASSPRQGADYEQYF.

This clonotype was seen ten or more times. This chain joins TRBV25-1 and TRBJ2-5; tentative D call: TRBD1 (6 bases). CDR1 is MGHDK and CDR2 is SYGVNS in the germline V gene. The CDR3 has 15 amino acids. V lost 4 bases and J 1 base, leaving 13 bases between the germline ends. The DNA of the CDR3 is TGTGCCAGCAGTGCGCCCAGGGGTCCCCAAGAGACCCAGTACTTC. Its protein product is CASSAPRGPQETQYF.

In this sample, this clonotype turned up many times. The chain has TRBV10-2 and TRBJ1-5; D call uncertain. This CDR3 comprises 14 residues. The germline V gene encodes CDR1 WSHSY and CDR2 SAAADI. Trimming stripped 0 bases from V and 4 bases from J, with 7 bases between. The CDR3 reads CASSESNTNQPQHF. In nucleotides, the CDR3 is TGCGCCAGCAGTGAGTCCAACACTAATCAGCCCCAGCATTTT.

This clonotype occurred many times. This rearrangement joins TRBV10-3 to TRBJ2-7; D is uncertain. The germline V gene encodes CDR1 ENHRY and CDR2 SYGVKD. Trimming pared 0 bases from V and 4 bases from J, leaving 19 bases between. The CDR3 extends over 17 amino acids. CDR3 in DNA: TGTGCCATCAGTGAGTCGAATAGGCCTAATTTTGGGTACGAGCAGTACTTC. Translating it yields CAISESNRPNFGYEQYF.

This clonotype was picked up many times. This chain uses TRBV5-1 with TRBJ2-3; tentative D call: TRBD1 (8 bases). CDR1 SGHRS and CDR2 YFSETQ come from the germline V gene. The V and J ends lost 4 bases and 14 bases respectively, with 20 bases between them. This CDR3 is 13 amino acids long. CDR3 DNA sequence: TGCGCCAGCAGCCCGGAGGGAGGGGACAGGAGGTATTTT. Its translation is CASSPEGGDRRYF. The variable domain in full, with the rest retrieved from reference TRBV5-1 and TRBJ2-3, is KAGVTQTPRYLIKTRGQQVTLSCSPISGHRSVSWYQQTPGQGLQFLFEYFSETQRNKGNFPGRFSGRQFSNSRSEMNVSTLELGDSALYLCASSPEGGDRRYFGPGTRLTVL.

This clonotype was recorded at least ten times. The chain recombines TRBV5-1 with TRBJ1-1; the D gene is possibly TRBD1 (5 bases). The germline V gene encodes CDR1 SGHRS and CDR2 YFSETQ. The CDR3 runs to 13 residues. The germline V and J ends were trimmed by 0 bases and 7 bases, with 10 bases remaining between them. The CDR3 here is CASSLDRRSEAFF. In DNA form, the CDR3 reads TGCGCCAGCAGCTTGGACAGGCGAAGTGAAGCTTTCTTT.

This clonotype occurred many times. This sequence joins TRBV5-5 and TRBJ2-7; 8 bases align to TRBD1. The CDR3 length is 14 residues. Trimming cost V 1 base and J 5 bases; bases outside gene matches: 5. CDR1 and CDR2 (germline): SGHKS, YYEKEE (reference sequence). The CDR3 reads CASSLTGGNDEQYF. The CDR3 nucleotides are TGTGCCAGCAGCTTGACAGGGGGTAACGACGAGCAGTACTTC.